This passage covers 22 T cell receptor beta chains from one sample sequenced in a study of blood T cell repertoires in COVID-19. Sequencing was performed with immunoSEQ multiplex PCR; in TCRdb, only in-frame clones are kept and a portion is missing. The table has fewer than 250,000 clones, around 90% seen once. Sequenced input: PBMCs or T cells enriched from blood (not recorded which). The receptors derive from a young woman who had recovered from COVID-19.

The chain is built from TRBV4-1 and TRBJ2-1; D is unclear. The germline V gene has CDR1 MGHRA and CDR2 YSYEKL. This CDR3 contains 16 residues. The V gene lost 0 bases and the J gene lost 5 bases, with 14 bases spanning the gap. DNA for the CDR3: TGCGCCAGCAGCCAAGATTCCCATACTACTAACAATGAGCAGTTCTTC. Its translation is CASSQDSHTTNNEQFF.

The J gene is TRBJ1-2, the V gene TRBV28, with TRBD1 identical over 7 bases. Germline CDR1 and CDR2: MDHEN and SYDVKM. Trimming at V came to 10 bases and at J to 4 bases, leaving 12 bases not matched to a gene. The CDR3 extends over 14 amino acids. CDR3 bases: TGTGCCATTGCCCGTTGGAGGGGGCCCTATGGCTACACCTTC. Translating gives CAIARWRGPYGYTF.

This clone was seen more than once but under ten times. The V call is TRBV19, the J call TRBJ1-6; a weak D match, TRBD1 (6 bases). Trimming cost V 10 bases and J 8 bases, with 15 bases left between them. Germline V CDR1 and CDR2: LNHDA, SQIVND (reference sequence). The CDR3 covers 13 residues. The CDR3 DNA reads as TGTGCCACGAACAGGGATCCGGATTCACCCCTCCACTTT. Its protein product is CATNRDPDSPLHF.

This clone was recorded only once. The rearrangement links TRBV25-1 to TRBJ1-1, with D hard to call. Deletions cut 1 base from V and 8 bases from J, with 5 bases between. Per germline, CDR1 MGHDK and CDR2 SYGVNS. The CDR3 has 11 amino acids. The CDR3, as DNA: TGTGCCAGCAGTGAATTTACAGAAGCTTTCTTT. Protein sequence: CASSEFTEAFF.

The chain couples TRBV21-1 to TRBJ1-2; the table gives TRBD1 as D, unverified against the DNA. TRBV21-1 is a pseudogene. The CDR3 runs to 16 residues. In nucleotides, the CDR3 is TGTGCCAGCTTCGTGTACAGGGGTAAGTCTTGGGATGGCTACACCTTC. It encodes CASFVYRGKSWDGYTF.

The V and J genes are TRBV4-1 and TRBJ1-6; 8 bases are a match to TRBD1. The CDR3 consists of 21 residues. Losses at the gene ends were 1 base for V and 1 base for J; bases not matched to a gene: 15. Germline values: CDR1 MGHRA, CDR2 YSYEKL. CDR3 sequence reads: CASSQGETGGPPGSYNSPLHF. Here the CDR3 DNA reads TGCGCCAGCAGCCAAGGGGAAACAGGGGGACCACCGGGGTCCTATAATTCACCCCTCCACTTT.

This chain joins TRBV5-1 and TRBJ2-1; 14 positions match TRBD2. The V segment lost 4 bases and the J segment 3 bases; nucleotides outside the gene matches: 12. Germline V gene sequence: CDR1 SGHRS, CDR2 YFSETQ. The CDR3 totals 19 residues. As DNA, the CDR3 is TGCGCCAGCAGCCCGACAGGGACTAGCGGGGGCAACATCTACAATGAGCAGTTCTTC. It is translated as CASSPTGTSGGNIYNEQFF.

The genes are TRBV12-3 or TRBV12-4 and TRBJ1-6, with D hard to call. V lost 3 bases, J lost 9 bases, and 9 bases lay in between. The CDR3 runs to 13 residues. The CDR3 loop is CASSFRVPSPLHF. The CDR3 nucleotides are TGTGCCAGCAGTTTTCGGGTGCCTTCACCCCTCCACTTT.

The chain is built from TRBV10-3 and TRBJ1-2; D not certain. The CDR3 is made up of 14 amino acids. The germline V and J ends were trimmed by 2 bases and 1 base, with 8 bases remaining between them. Germline assignment: CDR1 ENHRY and CDR2 SYGVKD. The CDR3 reads CAISEPLLNYGYTF. CDR3 sequence (DNA): TGTGCCATCAGTGAGCCCCTCCTTAACTATGGCTACACCTTC.

The J gene is TRBJ1-1, the V gene TRBV4-1; no clear D gene. The CDR3 sequence is 15 residues long. Per germline, CDR1 MGHRA and CDR2 YSYEKL. V shed 3 bases and J shed 1 base, with 12 bases lying between them. The CDR3 DNA follows: TGCGCCAGCAGCCACCGGGAAGGACGGAACACTGAAGCTTTCTTT. Protein: CASSHREGRNTEAFF.

The V gene is TRBV12-1, the J gene TRBJ2-1; TRBD1 reflects the table's D call only, with no check against the DNA. TRBV12-1 is a listed pseudogene. The CDR3 is 15 amino acids. CDR3 sequence (DNA): TGTGCCAGCAGCCCTCGCGGGACAGGTTACGATGAGCAGTTCTTC. As protein: CASSPRGTGYDEQFF.

This chain links TRBV29-1 with TRBJ1-2, with D perhaps matching TRBD1 (5 bases). Per the germline V gene, CDR1 is SQVTM and CDR2 is ANQGSEA. The CDR3 loop spans 15 amino acids. Between the trimmed V and J ends, which lost 7 bases and 4 bases, there was a span of 22 bases. In DNA form, the CDR3 reads TGCAGCGGCAGAAGAGGACAAGAAATCACCTATGGCTACACCTTC. Encoded protein: CSGRRGQEITYGYTF.

This clone occurred once. The chain is built from TRBV12-3 or TRBV12-4 and TRBJ1-4, with TRBD1 matching over 7 bases. This CDR3 spans 13 amino acids. The J segment lost 7 bases and the V segment lost 5 bases, leaving 4 bases of the junction unmatched. CDR3 in amino acids: CASSADRIEKLFF. CDR3 sequence (DNA): TGTGCCAGCAGTGCGGACAGGATTGAAAAACTGTTTTTT.

This chain's CDR3 is CASSLGGFETQYF. CDR3 sequence (DNA): TGTGCCAGCAGTTTGGGGGGGTTCGAGACCCAGTACTTC. The chain has TRBV12-3 or TRBV12-4 and TRBJ2-5; 7 bases align to TRBD2. This CDR3 spans 13 amino acids. Unmatched junction bases numbered 3, after V lost 3 bases and J lost 5 bases.

Here the CDR3 reads CASSPVRWTLEDQPQHF. The CDR3 nucleotides read TGTGCCAGCAGCCCGGTCCGTTGGACCCTGGAGGATCAGCCCCAGCATTTT. V is TRBV5-8 and J is TRBJ1-5; no reliable D call. Trimming took off 4 bases at V and 5 bases at J, with 22 bases between the two ends. CDR1 is SGHTS, CDR2 YDEGEE, per germline. This CDR3 is built from 17 residues.

V gene TRBV2 combines with J gene TRBJ2-7; 7 positions match TRBD1. Germline V gene data show CDR1 as SNHLY and CDR2 as FYNNEI. The CDR3 extends over 14 amino acids. V shed 5 bases and J 2 bases; nucleotides not matched to a gene: 6. The CDR3 is CASSRPDRAYEQYF. For the CDR3, the DNA is TGTGCCAGCAGTCGCCCAGACAGGGCCTACGAGCAGTACTTC.

The J gene is TRBJ2-5, the V gene TRBV5-4, with 9 bases aligning to TRBD2. The CDR3 is 16 residues long. V shed 1 base, J shed 2 bases, and the junction held 6 bases outside the gene matches. CDR1 and CDR2 (germline): SGHNT, YYREEE (reference sequence). The DNA for the CDR3 is TGTGCCAGCAGCTTGCGAAGCGGGGGGAGTCAAGAGACCCAGTACTTC. This codes for CASSLRSGGSQETQYF.

This chain joins TRBV5-1 and TRBJ2-1; possible D gene TRBD1, 6 bases. Deletions cut 5 bases from V and 4 bases from J, with 13 bases between. Per the germline V gene, CDR1 is SGHRS and CDR2 is YFSETQ. This CDR3 is 14 amino acids long. CDR3: CASSAGTPYNEQFF. The CDR3 DNA reads as TGCGCCAGCAGTGCCGGGACACCTTACAATGAGCAGTTCTTC.

The chain links TRBV14 to TRBJ2-1; TRBD2 agrees at 8 bases. The CDR3 has 14 residues. Germline V gene lookup returns CDR1 SGHDN and CDR2 FVKESK. Trimming cost V 2 bases and J 5 bases; bases outside gene matches: 2. In DNA form, the CDR3 reads TGTGCCAGCAGCCAACGCGGGGGGAACAATGAGCAGTTCTTC. As protein: CASSQRGGNNEQFF.

This clone occurred a few times. The chain carries TRBV28 and TRBJ2-6; TRBD1 matches 11 bases. The germline CDR1 and CDR2 sequences are MDHEN and SYDVKM. The V segment lost 5 bases and the J segment 4 bases; nucleotides outside the gene matches: 7. CDR3 size: 17 residues. The DNA for the CDR3 is TGTGCCAGCAGTGATGGACAGGGGGCGTGGGGGGCCAACGTCCTGACTTTC. Translating it yields CASSDGQGAWGANVLTF.

A single count supports this clone. The chain couples TRBV4-2 to TRBJ1-1; D not resolved. This CDR3 comprises 15 residues. The germline V and J ends were trimmed by 0 bases and 5 bases, with 13 bases remaining between them. The germline gives CDR1 LGHNA, CDR2 YNFKEQ. CDR3 sequence reads: CASSQDRKGATEAFF. The CDR3 region has the DNA TGTGCCAGCAGCCAAGATAGGAAGGGAGCTACTGAAGCTTTCTTT.

The chain is built from TRBV11-2 and TRBJ2-5; D gene unclear. CDR3 length: 14 amino acids. Germline V gives CDR1 SGHAT, CDR2 FQNNGV. The V end was cut by 1 base, the J end by 3 bases, with 9 bases between. The CDR3 sequence: CASSLGLGKETQYF. The CDR3 region has the DNA TGTGCCAGCAGCTTAGGCCTAGGAAAAGAGACCCAGTACTTC.